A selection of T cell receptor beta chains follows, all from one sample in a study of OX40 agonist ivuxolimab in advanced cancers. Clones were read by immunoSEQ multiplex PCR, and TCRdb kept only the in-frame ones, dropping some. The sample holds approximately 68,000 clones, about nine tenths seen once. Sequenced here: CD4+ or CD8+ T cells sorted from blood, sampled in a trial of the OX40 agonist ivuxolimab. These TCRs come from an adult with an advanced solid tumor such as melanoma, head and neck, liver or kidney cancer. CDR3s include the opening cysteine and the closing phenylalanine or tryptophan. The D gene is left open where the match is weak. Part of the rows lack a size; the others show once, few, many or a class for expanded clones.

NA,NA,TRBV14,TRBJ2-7,CASSRAGVYEQYF,TGTGCCAGCAGCCGGGCAGGGGTTTACGAGCAGTACTTC
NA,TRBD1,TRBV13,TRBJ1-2,CASSPQGARHGYTF,TGTGCCAGCAGTCCACAGGGGGCAAGGCATGGCTACACCTTC
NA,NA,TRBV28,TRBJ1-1,CASSLTTQGAGAFF,TGTGCCAGCAGTTTAACTACCCAGGGAGCTGGGGCTTTCTTT
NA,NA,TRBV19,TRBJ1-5,CATGRSDYSNQPQHF,TGTGCCACCGGGAGATCCGACTATAGCAATCAGCCCCAGCATTTT
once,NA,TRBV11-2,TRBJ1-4,CASSLDLQQGWEKLFF,TGTGCCAGCAGCTTAGATTTGCAACAGGGCTGGGAAAAACTGTTTTTT
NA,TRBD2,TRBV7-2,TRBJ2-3,CASSSGSSGSVDTQYF,TGTGCCAGCAGCTCAGGGTCTAGCGGGAGTGTAGATACGCAGTATTTT
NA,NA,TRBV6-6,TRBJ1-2,CATPSRENYGYTF,TGTGCCACCCCCAGTCGGGAAAACTATGGCTACACCTTC
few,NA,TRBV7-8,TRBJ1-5,CASSLVGGGKIGQPQHF,TGTGCCAGCAGCTTAGTTGGCGGGGGAAAGATTGGTCAGCCCCAGCATTTT
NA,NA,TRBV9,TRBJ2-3,CASSPGDLTQYF,TGTGCCAGCAGCCCCGGAGATTTGACGCAGTATTTT
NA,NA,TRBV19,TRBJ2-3,CASSIERGSTDTQYF,TGTGCCAGTAGTATAGAGCGGGGCAGCACAGATACGCAGTATTTT
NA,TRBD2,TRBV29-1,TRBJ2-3,CSVAGTSGANTQYF,TGCAGCGTAGCAGGGACTAGCGGGGCTAATACGCAGTATTTT
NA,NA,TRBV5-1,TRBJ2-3,CASTRGGQSTDTQYF,TGCGCCAGCACCCGAGGGGGGCAGAGCACAGATACGCAGTATTTT
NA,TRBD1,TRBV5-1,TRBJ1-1,CASSLQGETEAFF,TGCGCCAGCAGCTTACAGGGGGAAACTGAAGCTTTCTTT
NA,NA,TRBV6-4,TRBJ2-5,CASSASRPGVLGETQYF,TGTGCCAGCAGTGCATCTCGACCGGGGGTTTTAGGAGAGACCCAGTACTTC
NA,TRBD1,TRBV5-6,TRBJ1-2,CASSLGRDRASSYGYTF,TGTGCCAGCAGCCTAGGCCGGGACAGGGCGTCTAGCTATGGCTACACCTTC
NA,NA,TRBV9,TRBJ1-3,CASSVAGGNTIYF,TGTGCCAGCAGCGTAGCTGGTGGAAACACCATATATTTT
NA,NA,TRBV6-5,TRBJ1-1,CASSYSRQSSTEAFF,TGTGCCAGCAGTTACTCTAGGCAGTCCTCCACTGAAGCTTTCTTT
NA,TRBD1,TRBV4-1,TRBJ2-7,CASSQSDRGYHEQYF,TGCGCCAGCAGCCAGTCGGACAGGGGGTACCACGAGCAGTACTTC
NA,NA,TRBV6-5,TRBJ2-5,CASSREVYQETQYF,TGTGCCAGCAGCAGGGAGGTCTACCAAGAGACCCAGTACTTC
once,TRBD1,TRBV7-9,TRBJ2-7,CASRSGTGGSEQYF,TGTGCCAGCAGATCCGGGACAGGGGGCAGCGAGCAGTACTTC
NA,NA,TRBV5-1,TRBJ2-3,CASSPGQFTDTQYF,TGCGCCAGCAGCCCCGGACAGTTCACAGATACGCAGTATTTT
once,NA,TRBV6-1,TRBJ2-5,CASSETGSGLETQYF,TGTGCCAGCAGTGAAACGGGGTCCGGGCTGGAGACCCAGTACTTC
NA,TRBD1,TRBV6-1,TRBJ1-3,CASQLQGAFGNTIYF,TGTGCCAGCCAATTACAGGGGGCGTTTGGAAACACCATATATTTT
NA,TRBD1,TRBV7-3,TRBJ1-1,CASRPNPTGANTEAFF,TGTGCCAGCAGACCTAACCCGACAGGGGCGAACACTGAAGCTTTCTTT
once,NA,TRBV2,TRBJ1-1,CASSAEGTNTEAFF,TGTGCCAGCAGTGCAGAGGGAACGAACACTGAAGCTTTCTTT
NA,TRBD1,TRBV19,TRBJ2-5,CASSRPGQGLETQYF,TGTGCCAGTAGTCGCCCGGGACAGGGCTTAGAGACCCAGTACTTC
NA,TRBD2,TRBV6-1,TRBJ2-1,CATHRDGGGNEQFF,TGTGCCACCCACCGTGACGGCGGGGGAAATGAGCAGTTCTTC
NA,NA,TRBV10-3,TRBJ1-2,CAISEEDNYGYTF,TGTGCCATCAGTGAGGAGGACAACTATGGCTACACCTTC
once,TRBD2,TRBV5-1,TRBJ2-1,CASRNGSGYNEQFF,TGCGCCAGCAGAAACGGTAGCGGGTACAATGAGCAGTTCTTC
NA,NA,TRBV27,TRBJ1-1,CASSFNRLNTEAFF,TGTGCCAGCAGTTTTAACAGGTTGAACACTGAAGCTTTCTTT
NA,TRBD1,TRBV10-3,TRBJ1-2,CAITRGQGYGYTF,TGTGCCATCACCAGGGGACAGGGCTACGGCTACACCTTC
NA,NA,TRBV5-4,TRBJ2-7,CASSLVGPSEQYF,TGTGCCAGCAGCTTGGTCGGCCCGTCCGAGCAGTACTTC
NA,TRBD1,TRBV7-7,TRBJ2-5,CASSARTGGETQYF,TGTGCTAGCAGCGCACGGACAGGGGGAGAGACCCAGTACTTC
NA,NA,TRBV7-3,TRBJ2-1,CASSLSFGDEQFF,TGTGCCAGCAGCTTATCTTTTGGCGATGAGCAGTTCTTC
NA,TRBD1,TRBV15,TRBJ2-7,CATSREDRGSNEQYF,TGTGCCACCAGCAGAGAGGACAGGGGGAGTAACGAGCAGTACTTC
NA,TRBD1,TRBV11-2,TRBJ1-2,CASSLDRTGTGYTF,TGTGCCAGCAGCTTAGACCGGACAGGGACCGGCTACACCTTC